The 5 T cell receptor beta chains in this list originate from one sample, sequenced in a study of neoadjuvant nivolumab and ipilimumab in lung cancer. This table comes from immunoSEQ multiplex PCR, and its TCRdb copy is limited to in-frame clones, with some not included. The sample holds about 7,800 clones, roughly nine tenths seen once. The sample here was tumor tissue, taken after neoadjuvant nivolumab, alone or with ipilimumab, at or shortly before surgery. The receptors shown here come from an adult with non-small cell lung cancer. Some clones in this sample may be carry-over from other donors' samples.

The gene calls are TRBV9 and TRBJ2-1; 11 bases align to TRBD2. The CDR3 extends over 19 amino acids. CDR1 is SGDLS and CDR2 is YYNGEE in the germline V gene. The ends lost 4 bases at V and 0 bases at J; junction bases unmatched: 12. The CDR3 DNA sequence: TGTGCCAGCAGCTTGACTAGCGGGATCTTCTCAACCTCCTACAATGAGCAGTTCTTC. Encoded protein: CASSLTSGIFSTSYNEQFF.

The chain recombines TRBV19 with TRBJ2-6; D is possibly TRBD2 (5 bases). V was clipped by 3 bases and J by 0 bases, with 15 bases between them. The CDR3 has 18 residues. The V gene's germline CDR1 is LNHDA and CDR2 SQIVND (reference sequence). The CDR3 reads CASSITGISHSGANVLTF. The CDR3 DNA sequence: TGTGCCAGTAGTATTACCGGGATCTCCCACTCTGGGGCCAACGTCCTGACTTTC.

DNA for the CDR3: TGTGCCAGCAGTTACCCTAGACGGGAGCAGTTCTTC. Translating it yields CASSYPRREQFF. The chain combines TRBV6-6 with TRBJ2-1; D not certain. This CDR3 spans 12 amino acids. Germline V gene lookup returns CDR1 MNHNY and CDR2 SVGAGI (reference sequence). Trimming stripped 2 bases from V and 10 bases from J, with 9 bases between.

This clone has just one count. The chain recombines TRBV5-1 with TRBJ2-7, with D perhaps being TRBD1 or TRBD2 (5 bases each). Trimming removed 4 bases at V and 2 bases at J, with 22 bases between. Per the germline V gene, CDR1 is SGHRS and CDR2 is YFSETQ. The CDR3 has 17 residues. The CDR3 protein is CASSLNIPRETAYEQYF. The CDR3, as DNA: TGCGCCAGCAGCCTGAACATCCCTAGGGAGACAGCCTACGAGCAGTACTTC.

In its sample, this clone was seen a few times. This chain uses TRBV5-6 with TRBJ1-1; D unresolved. Germline V gene sequence: CDR1 SGHDT, CDR2 YYEEEE. The CDR3 loop spans 16 amino acids. V was trimmed by 0 bases and J by 0 bases, leaving 12 bases between them. The CDR3 DNA is TGTGCCAGCAGCTTGGTGCAATGGAGAGTGAACACTGAAGCTTTCTTT. Amino acid sequence: CASSLVQWRVNTEAFF. The whole variable domain, filled in from reference TRBV5-6 and TRBJ1-1, reads DAGVTQSPTHLIKTRGQQVTLRCSPKSGHDTVSWYQQALGQGPQFIFQYYEEEERQRGNFPDRFSGHQFPNYSSELNVNALLLGDSALYLCASSLVQWRVNTEAFFGQGTRLTVV.